The following is a T cell receptor beta chain sequence with its context. V shed 7 bases, J shed 3 bases, and the junction held 3 bases outside the gene matches. CDR1 is SGHNT and CDR2 is YENEEA in the germline V gene. The CDR3 spans 12 residues. This entry belongs to a study of cytomegalovirus exposure and HLA in healthy donors. Use of 60 Vbeta and 13 Jbeta primers characterized the PCR. TCRdb's copy holds only in-frame clones and misses some; the assay was immunoSEQ multiplex PCR. The sample lists under 200,000 clones; 84% were seen once. The material sequenced was PBMCs. This TCR derives from a man aged 25 to 45 in good health and CMV-seronegative. The chain couples TRBV11-3 to TRBJ2-7; the match to TRBD2 covers 7 bases. CDR3 in DNA: TGTGCCAGCACGCCTAGCGGCTACGAGCAGTACTTC. Translated: CASTPSGYEQYF.